This T cell receptor beta chain came from a study of T-cell reconstitution after alpha-beta-depleted transplantation in children. General observations from the study: After transplant, high TCRbeta diversity at day 60 in some patients arose from surviving recipient T cells and thymic progenitors. T-cell counts and diversity were attributed mostly to newly produced T cells one year after transplant. Where alpha-beta T cells came from about two months after transplant was reportedly several hundred expanded graft clones.

For TCRbeta, the library was prepared with unique molecular identifiers. Each CDR3 protein gets one entry after TCRdb re-called the PCR reads with MiXCR. Counted here are 500,000 or so distinct CDR3 sequences, about an eighth occurring once; the ten biggest clones make up around 13%. This clonotype has a handful of counts. What it recognizes is unknown. The CDR3 loop spans 14 amino acids. The germline V gene encodes CDR1 MGHDK and CDR2 SYGVNS. V was shortened by 5 bases and J by 1 base, with 11 bases between the two germline ends. The V gene is TRBV25-1, the J gene TRBJ1-2; no reliable D call. The sample was PBMCs, mostly from graft donor cells, taken 180 days after TCRalphabeta/CD19-depleted stem cell transplant. The sequence was obtained from a female patient aged 2-9 years who had a stem cell transplant for aplastic anemia, so the T cells may come from the graft donor. CDR3 nucleotides: TGTGCCAGCAGTAGGGAGCCTCTTAACTATGGCTACACCTTC. This encodes CASSREPLNYGYTF.